The entry that follows covers one T cell receptor beta chain sequence. Its antigen remains unidentified. Other DNA sequences in the same sample also yield this CDR3. These data belong to a study of beta chain features in type 1 diabetes. Every isolated RNA sample was fully reverse transcribed, so sequencing captured expressed TCRB transcripts. Profiling relied on immunoSEQ multiplex PCR, and the TCRdb table lists in-frame clones only, not all of them. The sample has hundreds of thousands of clones; roughly 15% are singletons. CDR3 length: 12 residues. Germline values: CDR1 MGHRA, CDR2 YSYEKL. Between the trimmed V and J ends, which lost 4 bases and 1 base, there was a span of 4 bases. General study findings and limits: Relative to healthy donors, patients appeared to have naive, central memory and Treg TCRB repertoires that were more similar.

This chain connects TRBV4-1 to TRBJ2-5; D is undetermined. The source is a man aged 18-30 years in good health. The source material was naive CD4+ T cells from blood. CDR3 region: CASSRPQETQYF. CDR3 nucleotide sequence: TGCGCCAGCAGCCGACCCCAAGAGACCCAGTACTTC.